These 25 T cell receptor beta chains share one sample of origin, sequenced in a study of cytomegalovirus exposure and HLA in healthy donors. The PCR used 60 Vbeta and 13 Jbeta primers. Assay used: immunoSEQ multiplex PCR; TCRdb lists only in-frame clones, some missing. The sample has under 200,000 clones; approximately 67% are singletons. The source material was PBMCs. The source is a man aged 40-49 years in good health and CMV-seronegative.

This clone was seen just once. V usage is TRBV28 and J usage is TRBJ2-7; 9 nucleotides line up with TRBD2. Germline values: CDR1 MDHEN, CDR2 SYDVKM. After removal of 7 bases from V and 6 bases from J, the junction contained 7 bases not matched to a gene. This CDR3 spans 13 amino acids. CDR3 in DNA: TGTGCCAGCACCGAAGCGGGGGGAGTCGAGCAGTACTTC. It yields the protein CASTEAGGVEQYF.

The gene calls are TRBV5-4 and TRBJ1-2, with D possibly TRBD1 on 5 matching bases. The CDR3 is 14 residues long. With 5 bases removed from V and 4 bases from J, the gap between germline ends came to 15 bases. Germline CDR1 and CDR2: SGHNT and YYREEE (reference sequence). In nucleotides, the CDR3 is TGTGCCAGCAGAACCCGACTGCAGGGCTATGGCTACACCTTC. Translated: CASRTRLQGYGYTF.

The chain joins TRBV29-1 to TRBJ2-1; a possible D gene is TRBD1 (6 bases). Germline V gene sequence: CDR1 SQVTM, CDR2 ANQGSEA. The CDR3 sequence is 15 residues long. The V and J ends lost 3 bases and 0 bases respectively, with 12 bases between them. The CDR3, as DNA: TGCAGCGTTGATGGGGGCGAGAGCTCCTACAATGAGCAGTTCTTC. This gives the protein CSVDGGESSYNEQFF.

This chain links TRBV2 with TRBJ2-5, with D maybe TRBD2 (6 bases). Germline loops: CDR1 SNHLY, CDR2 FYNNEI. The CDR3 sequence is 12 residues long. V was cut by 6 bases and J by 11 bases, with 16 bases left in between. The CDR3 region has the DNA TGTGCCAGCAGGCTGGAGGGGCCAAGACAGTACTTC. Its protein is CASRLEGPRQYF. Full variable domain (remainder filled in from reference TRBV2 and TRBJ2-5): EPEVTQTPSHQVTQMGQEVILRCVPISNHLYFYWYRQILGQKVEFLVSFYNNEISEKSEIFDDQFSVERPDGSNFTLKIRSTKLEDSAMYFCASRLEGPRQYFGPGTRLLVL.

Only one count was recorded for this clone. This rearrangement joins TRBV7-9 to TRBJ2-7, with 7 bases lining up with TRBD1. The CDR3 is made up of 15 amino acids. Germline assignment: CDR1 SEHNR and CDR2 FQNEAQ (reference sequence). Unmatched junction bases numbered 8, after V lost 5 bases and J lost 1 base. The CDR3 spells CASSTGTAASYEQYF. DNA of the CDR3: TGTGCCAGCAGCACCGGGACAGCCGCATCCTACGAGCAGTACTTC.

The chain uses TRBV18 and TRBJ1-5; a weak D match, TRBD1 (5 bases). This CDR3 has 17 residues. CDR1 KGHSH and CDR2 LQKENI come from the germline V gene. Trimming stripped 3 bases from V and 3 bases from J, with 18 bases between. CDR3 nucleotides: TGTGCCAGCTCACCTAACCGGAAAGGGGTTGACAATCAGCCCCAGCATTTT. As protein: CASSPNRKGVDNQPQHF.

The chain is built from TRBV13 and TRBJ2-7, with TRBD2 as a possible D gene (5 bases). The germline V and J ends were trimmed by 6 bases and 4 bases, with 19 bases remaining between them. The CDR3 is 15 amino acids. Germline V gene data show CDR1 as PRHDT and CDR2 as FYEKMQ (reference sequence). The CDR3 DNA reads as TGTGCCAGCAGTCACCACTCTAGCTCCGATTACGAGCAGTACTTC. It specifies CASSHHSSSDYEQYF.

The J gene is TRBJ1-2, the V gene TRBV19; 8 nucleotides align to TRBD1. V was pared by 6 bases and J by 7 bases, with 13 bases of the junction left unmatched. This CDR3 comprises 15 residues. Germline V CDR1 and CDR2: LNHDA, SQIVND (reference sequence). CDR3 amino acids: CASRRTGIDPAGYTF. DNA of the CDR3: TGTGCCAGTAGGCGGACAGGGATAGACCCTGCTGGCTACACCTTC. Looking up the rest from reference TRBV19 and TRBJ1-2 gives the full variable domain: DGGITQSPKYLFRKEGQNVTLSCEQNLNHDAMYWYRQDPGQGLRLIYYSQIVNDFQKGDIAEGYSVSREKKESFPLTVTSAQKNPTAFYLCASRRTGIDPAGYTFGSGTRLTVV.

This clone is a singleton in its sample. The gene calls are TRBV5-1 and TRBJ2-1, with 15 bases that match TRBD2. Germline assignment: CDR1 SGHRS and CDR2 YFSETQ. The CDR3 is made up of 18 amino acids. V gave up 2 bases and J gave up 7 bases; unmatched junction bases: 10. CDR3: CASSLFPGLAGGRNEQFF. In DNA form, the CDR3 reads TGCGCCAGCAGCTTATTCCCCGGACTAGCGGGAGGGCGAAATGAGCAGTTCTTC.

The gene calls are TRBV5-4 and TRBJ2-3, with a possible D match to TRBD2 (5 bases). V dropped 7 bases and J dropped 0 bases, with 9 bases sitting between them. The CDR3 has 13 amino acids. Germline V gives CDR1 SGHNT, CDR2 YYREEE (reference sequence). The CDR3 here is CASQRTSTDTQYF. In nucleotides, the CDR3 is TGTGCCAGCCAGCGGACTAGCACAGATACGCAGTATTTT.

The CDR3 loop reads CSVWDTSTGELFF. The CDR3 DNA reads as TGCAGCGTTTGGGACACCTCCACCGGGGAGCTGTTTTTT. This chain joins TRBV29-1 and TRBJ2-2, with D perhaps matching TRBD1 (6 bases). There are 13 residues in the CDR3. V lost 5 bases and J 4 bases, leaving 11 bases between the germline ends. Germline V gene sequence: CDR1 SQVTM, CDR2 ANQGSEA.

This clone showed up just a few times. V gene TRBV4-3 combines with J gene TRBJ2-1; 8 bases are a match to TRBD2. Per the germline V gene, CDR1 is LGHNA and CDR2 is YSLEER. J was trimmed by 6 bases and V by 0 bases; bases with no gene match: 4. The CDR3 is made up of 15 amino acids. The CDR3 reads CASSQEWLAGNEQFF. Here the CDR3 DNA reads TGCGCCAGCAGCCAAGAATGGCTAGCGGGCAATGAGCAGTTCTTC.

The chain joins TRBV28 to TRBJ1-3, with TRBD1 matching over 8 bases. V trimming: 6 bases; J trimming: 4 bases; junction bases outside the gene matches: 5. Germline loops: CDR1 MDHEN, CDR2 SYDVKM. The CDR3 extends over 14 amino acids. The DNA for the CDR3 is TGTGCCAGCAGGGACAGGGAAACGGGAAACACCATATATTTT. Translated, it gives CASRDRETGNTIYF.

As for this clone: Other DNA sequences in the sample encode the same CDR3. V usage is TRBV2 and J usage is TRBJ2-2; TRBD2 matches at 12 bases. The CDR3 has 16 amino acids. V was clipped by 6 bases and J by 1 base; unmatched bases: 3. The germline V gene has CDR1 SNHLY and CDR2 FYNNEI. CDR3 sequence: CASSRLAGENTGELFF. DNA for the CDR3: TGTGCCAGCAGCAGACTAGCGGGGGAGAACACCGGGGAGCTGTTTTTT.

The CDR3 region is CASSKDYRGQNNEQFF. The CDR3 bases are TGTGCCAGCAGCAAAGATTACAGGGGGCAAAACAATGAGCAGTTCTTC. The rearrangement uses TRBV21-1 and TRBJ2-1; the table's TRBD1 call for D was not verified on the DNA. TRBV21-1 represents a pseudogene. This CDR3 has 16 residues.

The J gene is TRBJ2-7, the V gene TRBV30; D is uncertain. Looked up from germline, CDR1 is GTSNPN and CDR2 is SVGIG (reference sequence). The CDR3 runs to 13 residues. V shed 2 bases and J shed 0 bases, with 8 bases lying between them. This chain's CDR3 is CAWSPRRSYEQYF. CDR3 DNA sequence: TGTGCCTGGAGTCCCAGGCGCTCCTACGAGCAGTACTTC.

Note on this clone: A junction end diverges from the germline sequence, so it may reflect a read error. The CDR3 here is CASSEARGFAFF. The CDR3 DNA reads TGTGCCAGCAGCGAAGCAAGGGGATTCGCTTTCTTT. The chain employs TRBV6-1 and TRBJ1-1; possibly TRBD1 for D (5 bases). Germline loops: CDR1 MNHNS, CDR2 SASEGT. The CDR3 consists of 12 residues.

This chain uses TRBV15 with TRBJ1-5; 8 positions match TRBD1. The CDR3 loop spans 17 amino acids. CDR1 and CDR2 from the germline V gene are LNHNV and YYDKDF (reference sequence). Unmatched junction bases numbered 10, after V lost 6 bases and J lost 0 bases. Written as DNA, the CDR3 is TGTGCCACCAGGAGGACAGGGTTAAGGTATAGCAATCAGCCCCAGCATTTT. The encoded protein is CATRRTGLRYSNQPQHF.

The chain joins TRBV27 to TRBJ2-5, with D perhaps TRBD1 (6 bases). Germline V gene data show CDR1 as MNHEY and CDR2 as SMNVEV (reference sequence). The CDR3 has 15 residues. Deletions cut 7 bases from V and 5 bases from J, with 20 bases between. The CDR3 is CASKASGGRGETQYF. As DNA, the CDR3 is TGTGCCAGCAAGGCTAGTGGGGGCCGAGGGGAGACCCAGTACTTC.

The chain carries TRBV5-6 and TRBJ1-1; perhaps TRBD1 as D (5 bases). There are 16 residues in the CDR3. Trimming shortened V by 6 bases and J by 0 bases, and 18 bases separated the two germline ends. Germline CDR1 SGHDT, CDR2 YYEEEE. CDR3 amino acids: CASTTPPGRVNTEAFF. The CDR3 DNA follows: TGTGCCAGCACCACCCCACCGGGCAGGGTGAACACTGAAGCTTTCTTT.

The chain links TRBV7-2 to TRBJ1-5, with 10 positions matching TRBD1. The CDR3 covers 15 residues. V was pared by 5 bases and J by 4 bases, with 5 bases of the junction left unmatched. Germline V lookup: CDR1 SGHTA, CDR2 FQGNSA. CDR3 region: CASSVDRGANQPQHF. As DNA, the CDR3 is TGTGCCAGCAGCGTGGACAGGGGGGCAAATCAGCCCCAGCATTTT.

CDR3 region: CASSDRYRDTGYGYTF. The CDR3 DNA follows: TGTGCCAGCAGTGACCGATATAGGGACACCGGCTATGGCTACACCTTC. This chain joins TRBV6-4 and TRBJ1-2; TRBD1 might be the D (6 bases). Looked up from germline, CDR1 is MRHNA and CDR2 is SNTAGT. V was pared by 2 bases and J by 4 bases, with 17 bases between. The CDR3 consists of 16 residues.

Only a few counts were recorded for this clone. The chain combines TRBV30 with TRBJ2-1; TRBD1 matches 10 bases. V lost 8 bases and J lost 3; bases outside the gene matches: 7. Per germline, CDR1 GTSNPN and CDR2 SVGIG (reference sequence). The CDR3 length is 14 residues. The CDR3 protein is CAGGQGLIYNEQFF. Written as DNA, the CDR3 is TGTGCCGGGGGACAGGGGTTGATCTACAATGAGCAGTTCTTC.

The rearrangement links TRBV29-1 to TRBJ2-6, with 10 bases lining up with TRBD1. Germline V gene sequence: CDR1 SQVTM, CDR2 ANQGSEA. CDR3 size: 16 residues. V dropped 5 bases and J dropped 0; count of bases not matched to a gene: 4. The CDR3 DNA reads as TGCAGCGTTTGGACAGGGGGGTTCTCTGGGGCCAACGTCCTGACTTTC. Translating it yields CSVWTGGFSGANVLTF. Drawing the rest from reference TRBV29-1 and TRBJ2-6, the complete variable domain is SAVISQKPSRDICQRGTSLTIQCQVDSQVTMMFWYRQQPGQSLTLIATANQGSEATYESGFVIDKFPISRPNLTFSTLTVSNMSPEDSSIYLCSVWTGGFSGANVLTFGAGSRLTVL.

This clone came up a few times. The rearrangement joins TRBV30 to TRBJ2-7, with a tentative D call TRBD2 (5 bases). The CDR3 covers 13 residues. In germline, CDR1 is GTSNPN, CDR2 SVGIG (reference sequence). Trimming cost V 6 bases and J 4 bases, with 16 bases left between them. The CDR3 sequence: CACSAGRRYEQYF. The CDR3 bases are TGTGCCTGTTCGGCGGGTAGGAGGTACGAGCAGTACTTC.